This TCR beta chain was sequenced in a study of Ad26.COV2.S vaccination and SARS-CoV-2 variants. Method: immunoSEQ multiplex PCR; TCRdb's copy keeps in-frame clones and lacks some. This repertoire shows about 460,000 clones, roughly nine tenths found once; its top ten account for 1.7%. This CDR3 is built from 15 residues. Trimming took 3 bases from V and 9 from J; bases not matched to a gene: 7. Germline assignment: CDR1 SGHAT and CDR2 FQNNGV. Treatment in this sample: 15 to 20 received Ad26.COV2.S at low or high dose, single or two shots; roughly five received placebo; per-sample allocation not given. Sample collection was performed on day 63 after the first vaccine or placebo injection.

V usage is TRBV11-2 and J usage is TRBJ1-6; TRBD1 matches 8 bases. This receptor was taken from a person aged 18-65 years who received the Ad26.COV2.S COVID-19 vaccine or a placebo. The sample consisted of peripheral blood, taken in a trial of Ad26.COV2.S vaccine versus placebo. CDR3 residues: CASSLLDRVSSPLHF. In DNA, the CDR3 is TGTGCCAGCAGCTTGCTGGACAGGGTATCTTCACCCCTCCACTTT.